Sequencing of this TCR beta chain was carried out in a study of blood T cell repertoires in COVID-19. At the level of the study: Samples of COVID-19 (acute and convalescent) were obtained from the United States, Italy and Spain. PBMCs, B-cell-depleted T cells, or T cells were the source of the cDNA or gDNA that made up the material.

This clone has just a few counts. V lost 7 bases and J lost 1; bases outside the gene matches: 5. CDR1 and CDR2 from the germline V gene are MNHEY and SVGAGI. The CDR3 has 14 amino acids. Original analysis: Reference gene primer amplification gave nucleated cell count estimates. Using immunoSEQ multiplex PCR, the repertoire was profiled, and TCRdb retains in-frame clones only, with some absent. The DNA gave D and trimming, while V, J and clone size come from that table. Of about 120,000 clones in the sample, 87% were seen once. Sample: peripheral blood. This sequence joins TRBV6-5 and TRBJ1-2; 8 positions match TRBD1. This TCR derives from a woman aged 70-85 years with acute or convalescent COVID-19. Written as DNA, the CDR3 is TGTGCCAGCACCGACAGGGGACTTAACTATGGCTACACCTTC. Protein: CASTDRGLNYGYTF.